A single sample is the source of the 23 T cell receptor beta chains below, sequenced in a study of tumor-infiltrating lymphocytes in primary liver carcinoma (dated by TCRdb to the late 2010s). TCRdb records Illumina HiSeq 2500 as the sequencer. Starting from 500 to 600 ng total RNA, TCRbeta-specific cDNA was produced by reverse transcription with a constant-region primer and ProtoScript II reverse transcriptase. Three nested multiplex PCR rounds, following a slightly modified ARM-PCR procedure, were used to build the TCRbeta libraries. The first two PCR rounds used multiplex TRBV1-TRBV30 forward primers with a Cbeta reverse primer, each for 10 cycles. Clones were called with MiXCR by TCRdb after fastp trimmed the public reads at Q25, and only in-frame beta chains were retained. Every distinct CDR3 protein forms one entry, paired with its most common genes and DNA. Counted in this sample were approximately 110,000 distinct CDR3 sequences; 64% of them appeared once. Jointly, the top ten make up more than 7% of the sample.

Without any cell sorting, total RNA and DNA were extracted together from around 20-30 mg of bulk tissue using the AllPrep DNA/RNA mini kit. Sequences were obtained from liver tumor tissue from sampling region 3. This sample's cell subset or site label indicates: tumor region T3, left-lateral pole. These receptors came from a woman in her fifties or sixties with primary liver carcinoma and hepatitis B virus infection.

Points on this clonotype: A read error may produce the germline difference seen at one junction end. The chain recombines TRBV5-6 with TRBJ2-7; the match to TRBD1 covers 10 bases. The CDR3 runs to 14 residues. The germline V gene has CDR1 SGHDT and CDR2 YYEEEE. In nucleotides, the CDR3 is TGTGCCAGCATAGGGACAGGGGCCACCTACGAGCAGTACTTT. It translates to CASIGTGATYEQYF.

Turning to this clonotype: With a much larger clone just one base away, this may be a read error. The V and J genes are TRBV4-1 and TRBJ2-1; a weak D match, TRBD2 (5 bases). CDR1 and CDR2 from the germline V gene are MGHRA and YSYEKL. Trimming cost V 1 base and J 1 base, with 11 bases left between them. This CDR3 comprises 16 residues. The CDR3 spells CASSQVGRVSYNEQFF. Here the CDR3 DNA reads TGCGCCAGCAGCCAAGTGGGGAGAGTGTCCTACAATGAGCAGTTCTTC.

This clonotype was picked up many times. The V and J genes are TRBV6-6 and TRBJ2-1; D gene uncertain. V was cut by 2 bases and J by 14 bases, with 16 bases left in between. Germline CDR1 and CDR2: MNHNY and SVGAGI (reference sequence). The CDR3 spans 13 residues. This chain's CDR3 is CASSYGNVGPKFF. Here the CDR3 DNA reads TGTGCCAGCAGTTACGGGAACGTTGGACCCAAGTTCTTC.

With regard to this clonotype: The conserved phenylalanine or tryptophan is not found at the CDR3 terminus, so this likely reflects a read error. The chain links TRBV6-6 to TRBJ1-2, with no clear D. The V gene's germline CDR1 is MNHNY and CDR2 SVGAGI (reference sequence). The CDR3 runs 15 residues. CDR3 bases: TGTACCAGCAACCACGGACCCCGAGACGGCTATGGCTACACCTAC. As protein: CTSNHGPRDGYGYTY.

As concerns this clonotype: At one boundary the junction diverges from the germline segment, which might be a read error. This rearrangement joins TRBV6-1 to TRBJ2-1; 7 nucleotides match TRBD2. The length of the CDR3 is 15 residues. Per the germline V gene, CDR1 is MNHNS and CDR2 is SASEGT. This CDR3 is CVSNIAGLQGNEQFF. CDR3 sequence (DNA): TGTGTCAGCAATATAGCGGGTCTACAAGGGAATGAGCAGTTCTTC.

Details on this clonotype: The CDR3 ends on some other residue instead of the conserved phenylalanine or tryptophan, so this is likely a read error. The genes are TRBV29-1 and TRBJ1-5; D is perhaps TRBD1 (6 bases). There are 14 residues in the CDR3. Germline V gene sequence: CDR1 SQVTM, CDR2 ANQGSEA. Trimming cost V 6 bases and J 4 bases, with 16 bases left between them. The CDR3 coding sequence is TGCAGCGTGACAGTACAGGGAAGGAATCAGCCCCAGCATTAT. The encoded protein is CSVTVQGRNQPQHY.

As to this clonotype: The CDR3 end shows no conserved phenylalanine or tryptophan, and so a read error is likely. This chain connects TRBV5-1 to TRBJ2-1; D is ambiguous. Trimming left V 1 base short and J 8 bases short, with 16 bases between. Germline V gives CDR1 SGHRS, CDR2 YFSETQ. CDR3 size: 15 residues. The CDR3 nucleotides are TGCGCCAGCAGCTTGAATGCCGTCCCCGGTTATGAGCAGTTCTAC. Its translation: CASSLNAVPGYEQFY.

This clonotype was seen ten or more times. The rearrangement uses TRBV29-1 and TRBJ2-1; D gene uncertain. V was pared by 4 bases and J by 6 bases, with 16 bases between. The CDR3 is 14 amino acids. CDR1 SQVTM and CDR2 ANQGSEA come from the germline V gene. CDR3 loop: CSVGFGLSSNEQFF. The CDR3 DNA reads TGCAGCGTTGGATTTGGCTTGTCGAGCAATGAGCAGTTCTTC.

This clonotype was recorded at least ten times. The chain joins TRBV6-4 to TRBJ1-2; 8 nucleotides match TRBD1. Trimming removed 4 bases from V and 3 bases from J; junction bases left unmatched: 1. The germline gives CDR1 MRHNA, CDR2 SNTAGT. This CDR3 region has 13 residues. The CDR3 here is CASSATGDYGYTF. In nucleotides, the CDR3 is TGTGCCAGCAGTGCGACAGGGGACTATGGCTACACCTTC.

This clonotype appeared a few times. V usage is TRBV5-6 and J usage is TRBJ2-5; 12 nucleotides match TRBD1. Germline V gene sequence: CDR1 SGHDT, CDR2 YYEEEE. The CDR3 runs to 16 residues. Trimming at V came to 1 base and at J to 5 bases, leaving 6 bases not matched to a gene. In DNA form, the CDR3 reads TGTGCCAGCAGCTTGAAGGGACAGGGGGCGTGGGAGACCCAGTACTTC. This sequence encodes CASSLKGQGAWETQYF.

This chain connects TRBV12-3 or TRBV12-4 to TRBJ2-7; D is ambiguous. The CDR3 is 13 residues long. Trimming removed 3 bases from V and 7 bases from J, with 13 bases in between. The CDR3 here is CASSFGIFYEQYF. CDR3 bases: TGTGCCAGCAGTTTTGGTATTTTCTATGAGCAGTACTTC.

Points on this clonotype: A much larger clone lies one base from this, so it may be a read error. The chain employs TRBV5-4 and TRBJ2-7; no reliable D call. The CDR3 is made up of 12 amino acids. CDR1 is SGHNT, CDR2 YYREEE, per germline (reference sequence). V lost 1 base to trimming and J lost 4 bases, with 6 bases between them. CDR3 nucleotides: TGTGCCAGCAGCTTGATTGGGTACGAGCAGTACTTC. Translating it yields CASSLIGYEQYF.

This clonotype was observed a single time. V is TRBV9 and J is TRBJ2-1; the D is unclear. Germline V gene data show CDR1 as SGDLS and CDR2 as YYNGEE. CDR3 size: 13 residues. V lost 4 bases and J 6 bases, leaving 11 bases between the germline ends. CDR3 nucleotide sequence: TGTGCCAGCAGCTCCTCCATGGGCAATGAGCAGTTCTTC. This translates into CASSSSMGNEQFF. The full variable domain, its missing parts supplied by reference TRBV9 and TRBJ2-1, is DSGVTQTPKHLITATGQRVTLRCSPRSGDLSVYWYQQSLDQGLQFLIQYYNGEERAKGNILERFSAQQFPDLHSELNLSSLELGDSALYFCASSSSMGNEQFFGPGTRLTVL.

This clonotype was counted a single time. A much larger clone differs from this one at a single base, so this may be a read error. CDR3 loop: CVSSEQGHGYTF. For the CDR3, the DNA is TGTGTCAGCAGTGAACAAGGCCATGGCTACACCTTC. J is TRBJ1-2 and V is TRBV6-1; no firm D call. The germline V gene encodes CDR1 MNHNS and CDR2 SASEGT. CDR3 size: 12 residues.

The chain uses TRBV11-2 and TRBJ2-7, with D maybe TRBD2 (5 bases). Per germline, CDR1 SGHAT and CDR2 FQNNGV. The CDR3 is 16 amino acids. The V end lost 4 bases, the J end lost 4 bases, and 20 bases lay between the germline ends. CDR3 DNA: TGTGCCAGCAGCTCCCCGGGTGGAATAGCGTGTTACGAGCAGTACTTC. Its protein product is CASSSPGGIACYEQYF.

This clonotype was detected once. At one end the junction does not follow the germline gene, possibly because of a read error. In DNA, the CDR3 is TGTGCCTGCAGCCTCCAGAGTGACGCAGATACGCAGTATTTT. Its protein is CACSLQSDADTQYF. The V call is TRBV11-2, the J call TRBJ2-3, with no clear D. Germline lookup yields CDR1 SGHAT and CDR2 FQNNGV. This CDR3 contains 14 residues.

This clonotype was observed a handful of times. The chain carries TRBV6-6 and TRBJ1-4; 8 nucleotides agree with TRBD1. Unmatched junction bases numbered 7, after V lost 5 bases and J lost 8 bases. The CDR3 runs 14 residues. In germline, CDR1 is MNHNY, CDR2 SVGAGI (reference sequence). In DNA form, the CDR3 reads TGTGCCAGCAGTCACCGGACAGGGATGGAAAAACTGTTTTTT. It codes for CASSHRTGMEKLFF.

This clonotype was counted a single time. Germline and junction disagree at one end, which may indicate a read error. The chain recombines TRBV7-9 with TRBJ2-7; 8 nucleotides agree with TRBD1. Germline lookup yields CDR1 SEHNR and CDR2 FQNEAQ (reference sequence). This CDR3 contains 12 residues. The CDR3, as DNA: TGTGCCAACAGCGAACAGGGGGGCGAGCAGTACTTC. It codes for CANSEQGGEQYF. Based on the CDR3 plus reference TRBV7-9 and TRBJ2-7, the full variable domain is DTGVSQNPRHKITKRGQNVTFRCDPISEHNRLYWYRQTLGQGPEFLTYFQNEAQLEKSRLLSDRFSAERPKGSFSTLEIQRTEQGDSAMYLCANSEQGGEQYFGPGTRLTVT.

A word on this clonotype: One junction end does not reproduce the germline sequence, and a read error may be involved. This sequence joins TRBV5-6 and TRBJ2-7; TRBD1 aligns across 9 bases. The length of the CDR3 is 15 residues. Germline loops: CDR1 SGHDT, CDR2 YYEEEE. Written as DNA, the CDR3 is TGTGCCAGCAGTTATAATCCGGGACAGGGTTACGAGCAGCACTTC. It yields the protein CASSYNPGQGYEQHF.

This clonotype has only one observation. At one end the junction does not follow the germline gene, possibly because of a read error. The genes are TRBV11-2 and TRBJ1-1; D call uncertain. The CDR3 runs 14 residues. From germline, CDR1 is SGHAT and CDR2 FQNNGV. The CDR3 sequence is CASTFLVKGTEAFF. CDR3 coding DNA: TGTGCCAGCACCTTTCTGGTTAAGGGCACTGAAGCTTTCTTC.

Note on this clonotype: This likely comes from a read error, as the CDR3 has no conserved phenylalanine or tryptophan at its end. This sequence joins TRBV10-3 and TRBJ1-5; D gene uncertain. This CDR3 has 12 amino acids. CDR1 is ENHRY and CDR2 is SYGVKD in the germline V gene. Here the CDR3 reads CVISETNQPQHY. CDR3 in DNA: TGTGTCATCAGTGAGACGAATCAGCCCCAGCATTAT.

This clonotype showed up just a few times. The junction does not match germline at one end; this may be a read error. The chain recombines TRBV11-2 with TRBJ2-7, with a tentative D call TRBD2 (5 bases). Germline values: CDR1 SGHAT, CDR2 FQNNGV. The CDR3 spans 14 residues. CDR3 nucleotide sequence: TGTGCCAGCAGCATTACCTCCGGGATCTACGAGCGGTACTTC. This codes for CASSITSGIYERYF.

This clonotype was picked up many times. The chain links TRBV4-2 to TRBJ2-3; unclear D gene. The CDR3 length is 15 residues. Germline-derived CDR1 and CDR2 are LGHNA and YNFKEQ. V lost 3 bases to trimming and J lost 2 bases, with 12 bases between them. CDR3 nucleotides: TGTGCCAGCAGCCATACGACCGACCCCACAGATACGCAGTATTTT. It yields the protein CASSHTTDPTDTQYF.